Detailed here is one TCR beta chain. No cognate antigen has been identified for it. Per-nucleotide qualities are absent, and no much larger clonotype sits a single base away. The sample holds other DNA sequences that translate to the same CDR3. The data are from a study of cytotoxic CD8 clonotypes in ibrutinib-treated CLL (dated by TCRdb to 2020 to 2022). In the study overall: In this cohort, approximately 15 patients were treatment-naive and ten to eleven were relapsed/refractory, while some 18 had unmutated IGHV. Of the approximately 90 people in the trial, about 25 had longitudinal samples available. Every sample from remission and from progressive disease was obtained while the patients were still on ibrutinib. Samples averaged roughly 260,000 productive templates and just under 95,000 productive rearrangements. Partial responses were observed in about 24 patients and complete responses in 2; after a median follow-up of 68 months, remission was maintained in around 14 patients and progression was observed in approximately 12. The response samples were drawn at a median of approximately 11 months into treatment, with a range of about 6 to 40 months. Cryopreserved peripheral blood mononuclear cells were collected before treatment, at response, and at either disease progression or sustained remission.

The goal of deep resolution MiSeq sequencing was a depth between 1 in 1 million and 1 in 200,000 T cells, and coverage averaged 10x per clonotype. The immunoSEQ hsTCRB Kit was used to generate TCR beta libraries. Per the original workflow: The data were analyzed with ImmunoSEQ Analyzer and ImmunoSEQ Data Assistant, and V, D and J gene assignments followed IMGT definitions. Clonality, with values ranging from 0 to 1, was calculated as one minus the normalized Shannon entropy of productive rearrangement frequencies. Only overrepresented clonotypes making up at least 0.05% of each patient's repertoire were included in the public clonotype analysis. About twelve repertoires from age-matched healthy donors, obtained from immuneACCESS, served as clonality controls. TCRdb carries this immuneACCESS record with in-frame sequences only. Its versions omit some clonotypes, under half of them owing to an unresolved V gene in the studies checked, with the rest unexplained. V and J calls and clone size are those listed in that table; D and trimming were worked out from the DNA. The sample table contains around 150,000 clones; only one count was recorded for about four fifths of them. The ten largest clones represent approximately 2% of the sample.

In light of the paper, this sample's time point label describes: about a year on ibrutinib. For TCR beta library preparation, roughly 2.1 micrograms of genomic DNA were isolated from cryopreserved PBMCs. Longitudinal blood samples from CLL patients receiving ibrutinib monotherapy were subjected to high-throughput TCR beta sequencing. The patients were enrolled in a single-center, open-label phase 2 trial of ibrutinib monotherapy. Beyond this particular receptor, the publication reports: Public clonotypes were rare and either contracted or stayed stable during treatment, and the rise in clonality at ibrutinib response reflected the expansion of private clonotypes. Clonality increased at ibrutinib response, stayed stable in sustained remission, and fell back toward baseline at progression. Sampling times were not matched between sustained-remission and progressing patients, and lymph node repertoires were not studied. Baseline clonality was found to be higher than that of age-matched healthy donors and was strongly correlated with circulating CD8+ T-cell counts.

The CDR3 covers 14 residues, taking in both the cysteine and the phenylalanine. Left in the record is the CDR3 DNA by itself, 42 bases read in frame from the first base. The junction carries 9 bases between V and J, which are trimmed by 0 bases and 3 bases respectively. Taken from the germline V gene (reference sequence), the CDR1 and CDR2 loops are SGHNT and YYREEE. This receptor was obtained from a human donor with chronic lymphocytic leukemia. This chain joins TRBV5-4 to TRBJ2-5; the D gene cannot be named for sure. Sequencing used PBMCs, obtained after 12 months of ibrutinib treatment. The CDR3 in this case is CASSLASTEETQYF. The nucleotide sequence reads as follows: TGTGCCAGCAGCTTGGCCAGCACAGAAGAGACCCAGTACTTC.